This is a list of T cell receptor beta chains from one sample in a study of post-analysis software for immune sequencing data. One entry per CDR3 protein, called by TCRdb with MiXCR from the PCR reads. The sample consists of 450,000 to 650,000 distinct CDR3 sequences, around 44% of them appearing once. The sample comprised blood. The receptors were sampled from a girl aged 10 to 17 with multiple sclerosis. The CDR3 runs from the conserved cysteine through the conserved F or W. Each record gives: J gene, D gene, V gene, clone size, CDR3 protein, CDR3 DNA. D genes are given only for firm matches. Size tells how often a clone was seen (once, few, many) or the class of an expanded clone, and some rows leave it out.

>TRBJ2-1|TRBD2|TRBV3-1|few
CASSPSGSGYNEQFF
TGTGCCAGCAGCCCTAGCGGGAGCGGTTACAATGAGCAGTTCTTC
>TRBJ2-3|TRBD2|TRBV12-3/TRBV12-4|few
CASRKPGTSGTSDTQYF
TGTGCCAGCAGAAAGCCCGGGACTAGCGGGACCTCAGATACGCAGTATTTT
>TRBJ2-5|TRBD2|TRBV6-6|-
CASSFLSGGARETQYF
TGTGCCAGCAGCTTCCTTAGCGGGGGGGCCCGGGAGACCCAGTACTTC
>TRBJ2-1|-|TRBV3-1|-
CASSPSADYDEQFF
TGTGCCAGCAGCCCATCAGCGGACTACGATGAGCAGTTCTTC
>TRBJ2-5|-|TRBV5-1|few
CASRRTVEGETQYF
TGCGCCAGCAGGAGGACCGTGGAGGGGGAGACCCAGTACTTC
>TRBJ2-7|-|TRBV12-3/TRBV12-4|-
CASSLGHGYEQYF
TGTGCCAGCAGCTTAGGACACGGTTACGAGCAGTACTTC
>TRBJ2-3|-|TRBV7-9|-
CASSLSEADTQYF
TGTGCCAGCAGTTTATCCGAGGCGGATACGCAGTATTTT
>TRBJ1-1|-|TRBV6-5|-
CASSSHRERHTEAFF
TGTGCCAGCAGTTCCCACAGGGAAAGGCACACTGAAGCTTTCTTT
>TRBJ2-7|TRBD2|TRBV29-1|-
CSVEEFGQGLEGEQYF
TGCAGCGTTGAAGAATTTGGGCAGGGACTAGAGGGCGAGCAGTACTTC
>TRBJ2-6|-|TRBV12-3/TRBV12-4|few
CASSLGGPGANVLTF
TGTGCCAGCAGTTTGGGGGGGCCCGGGGCCAACGTCCTGACTTTC
>TRBJ2-1|-|TRBV7-2|-
CASSLVNRDNEQFF
TGTGCCAGCAGCTTAGTGAATCGAGACAATGAGCAGTTCTTC
>TRBJ2-1|TRBD2|TRBV6-5|-
CASSVLAGDYNEQFF
TGTGCCAGCAGCGTCCTAGCGGGAGACTACAATGAGCAGTTCTTC
>TRBJ2-5|TRBD2|TRBV20-1|-
CSAISGGGGETQYF
TGCAGTGCTATTAGCGGGGGTGGCGGAGAGACCCAGTACTTC
>TRBJ2-3|TRBD1|TRBV7-9|few
CASSPRDRNTQYF
TGTGCCAGCAGCCCGCGGGACAGGAATACGCAGTATTTT
>TRBJ2-1|-|TRBV29-1|-
CSVVLASYNEQFF
TGCAGCGTTGTACTAGCTTCGTACAATGAGCAGTTCTTC
>TRBJ2-3|TRBD2|TRBV10-3|few
CAISAGLAGGPDTQYF
TGTGCCATCAGTGCGGGACTAGCGGGAGGGCCAGATACGCAGTATTTT
>TRBJ2-7|TRBD1|TRBV12-3/TRBV12-4|-
CASSLARAARDREIFEQYF
TGTGCCAGCAGTTTAGCGAGGGCAGCCCGAGACAGGGAAATTTTCGAGCAGTACTTC
>TRBJ2-1|TRBD2|TRBV12-3/TRBV12-4|-
CASRRRLAGGGNEQFF
TGTGCCAGCAGGCGTCGACTAGCGGGAGGGGGCAATGAGCAGTTCTTC
>TRBJ2-2|-|TRBV29-1|-
CSYARTGELFF
TGCAGCTACGCAAGAACCGGGGAGCTGTTTTTT
>TRBJ2-5|-|TRBV10-3|-
CAIRMGSSMDEQYF
TGTGCCATCAGGATGGGGTCAAGCATGGATGAGCAGTACTTC
>TRBJ2-7|-|TRBV5-1|-
CASSLVASSRSYNEQYF
TGCGCCAGCAGCTTGGTAGCGTCGAGTCGCTCCTACAATGAGCAGTACTTC
>TRBJ2-3|-|TRBV5-1|few
CASSLMDKASTDTQYF
TGCGCCAGCAGCTTGATGGACAAGGCTAGCACAGATACGCAGTATTTT
>TRBJ1-2|-|TRBV6-5|-
CASSEFRTGGYTF
TGTGCCAGCAGTGAATTTCGGACGGGCGGCTACACCTTC
>TRBJ1-2|TRBD1|TRBV2|-
CVSSEDRTYGYTF
TGTGTCAGCAGTGAGGACAGGACCTATGGCTACACCTTC
>TRBJ2-3|-|TRBV24-1|-
CATGAEFTDTQYF
TGTGCCACCGGAGCGGAATTCACAGATACGCAGTATTTT
>TRBJ2-7|-|TRBV10-3|-
CAITRGQFYEQYF
TGTGCCATCACGCGGGGACAGTTTTACGAGCAGTACTTC
>TRBJ2-1|TRBD2|TRBV20-1|once
CSARDSSGRTSSYNEQFF
TGCAGTGCTAGAGATTCTAGCGGGAGAACGAGCTCCTACAATGAGCAGTTCTTC
>TRBJ2-3|-|TRBV20-1|-
CSARGRTFSTDTQYF
TGCAGTGCTAGAGGCCGGACGTTCAGCACAGATACGCAGTATTTT
>TRBJ2-7|TRBD1|TRBV29-1|-
CSSTGQGGSEQYF
TGCAGCTCAACGGGACAGGGGGGCTCCGAGCAGTACTTC
>TRBJ2-2|-|TRBV5-1|few
CASRIDWNTGELFF
TGCGCCAGCAGGATTGACTGGAACACCGGGGAGCTGTTTTTT
>TRBJ1-5|-|TRBV12-3/TRBV12-4|-
CASKYSNQPQHF
TGTGCCAGCAAATATAGCAATCAGCCCCAGCATTTT
>TRBJ1-1|-|TRBV20-1|many
CSAFTGNTEAFF
TGCAGTGCATTTACAGGGAACACTGAAGCTTTCTTT
>TRBJ2-3|-|TRBV7-9|-
CSSTTARKGLDTQYF
TGTTCCAGCACAACAGCCCGAAAGGGTTTAGATACGCAGTATTTT
>TRBJ2-7|TRBD1|TRBV6-6|once
CATLNRQGNYEQYF
TGTGCCACCTTGAATCGACAGGGGAATTACGAGCAGTACTTC
>TRBJ2-6|-|TRBV27|-
CASSLSFGAPGANVLTF
TGTGCCAGCAGTTTATCGTTTGGGGCGCCAGGGGCCAACGTCCTGACTTTC
>TRBJ1-2|-|TRBV4-2|-
CASSQDWGQGHGYTF
TGTGCCAGCAGCCAAGATTGGGGCCAGGGCCATGGCTACACCTTC
>TRBJ2-1|-|TRBV5-1|-
CASSLALGSYNEQFF
TGTGCCAGCAGTTTAGCTCTCGGCTCCTACAATGAGCAGTTCTTC
>TRBJ2-7|-|TRBV3-1|-
CASSQDGGLSYEQYF
TGTGCCAGCAGCCAAGACGGGGGGCTATCCTACGAGCAGTACTTC
>TRBJ2-1|TRBD2|TRBV5-1|-
CASSLGGLAGPEQFF
TGCGCCAGCAGCTTGGGAGGCCTAGCGGGTCCAGAGCAGTTCTTC
>TRBJ2-7|TRBD1|TRBV10-1|few
CASSGPPGQTYEQYF
TGCGCCAGCAGTGGACCCCCGGGACAGACCTACGAGCAGTACTTC
>TRBJ2-7|TRBD1|TRBV9|few
CASSVVRFIGQGGSYEQYF
TGTGCCAGCAGCGTAGTACGTTTTATAGGACAGGGAGGATCCTACGAGCAGTACTTC
>TRBJ2-7|-|TRBV5-1|few
CASSLEGVTYSYEQYF
TGCGCCAGCAGCTTGGAGGGGGTGACGTACTCCTACGAGCAGTACTTC
>TRBJ2-3|TRBD1|TRBV7-9|few
CASSSDRGDSDTQYF
TGTGCCAGCAGCTCGGACAGGGGCGACTCAGATACGCAGTATTTT
>TRBJ2-3|TRBD1|TRBV20-1|-
CSARPRQGWSTDTQYF
TGCAGTGCTAGACCCCGACAGGGATGGAGCACAGATACGCAGTATTTT
>TRBJ2-3|TRBD1|TRBV5-4|-
CASSSDQDRGLYTQYF
TGTGCCAGCAGCTCGGATCAGGACAGGGGGCTCTATACGCAGTATTTT
>TRBJ2-3|-|TRBV7-2|-
CASSLGNNRAATQYF
TGTGCCAGCAGCTTAGGCAATAACAGAGCAGCTACGCAGTATTTT
>TRBJ2-1|-|TRBV29-1|-
CSVSQLLSYNEQFF
TGCAGCGTTTCGCAACTACTTTCCTACAATGAGCAGTTCTTC
>TRBJ2-4|-|TRBV25-1|few
CASSGPRESDIQYF
TGTGCCAGCAGTGGGCCCCGGGAAAGTGACATTCAGTACTTC
>TRBJ1-6|-|TRBV5-5|-
CASSDPDRLIPLHF
TGTGCCAGCAGCGATCCGGACAGACTAATACCCCTCCACTTT
>TRBJ2-7|-|TRBV12-3/TRBV12-4|once
CASTSEGQGVEQYF
TGTGCCAGCACCTCAGAGGGGCAGGGAGTCGAGCAGTACTTC
>TRBJ2-1|TRBD2|TRBV12-3/TRBV12-4|few
CASSLRTSGLGYNEQFF
TGTGCCAGCAGTCTACGGACTAGCGGACTTGGTTACAATGAGCAGTTCTTC
>TRBJ2-7|-|TRBV4-1|-
CASSSQWGRGSYEQYF
TGCGCCAGCAGCTCCCAGTGGGGGCGCGGATCCTACGAGCAGTACTTC
>TRBJ1-2|-|TRBV9|few
CASSVDPQGREGYTF
TGTGCCAGCAGCGTAGATCCCCAGGGGAGAGAAGGCTACACCTTC
>TRBJ1-1|TRBD1|TRBV12-3/TRBV12-4|-
CASSLGQGETEAFF
TGTGCCAGCAGTTTAGGACAGGGAGAGACTGAAGCTTTCTTT